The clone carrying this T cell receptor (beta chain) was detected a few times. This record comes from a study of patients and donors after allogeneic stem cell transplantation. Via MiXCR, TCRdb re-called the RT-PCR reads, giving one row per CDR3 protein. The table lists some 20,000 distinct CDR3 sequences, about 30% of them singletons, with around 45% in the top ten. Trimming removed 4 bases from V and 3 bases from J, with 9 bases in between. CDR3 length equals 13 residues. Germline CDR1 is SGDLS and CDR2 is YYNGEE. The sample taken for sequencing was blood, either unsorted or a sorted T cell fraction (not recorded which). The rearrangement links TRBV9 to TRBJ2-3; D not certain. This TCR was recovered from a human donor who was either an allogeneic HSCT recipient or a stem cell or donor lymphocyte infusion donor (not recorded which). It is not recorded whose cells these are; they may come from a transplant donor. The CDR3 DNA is TGTGCCAGCAGCTTTCAGCTTACAGATACGCAGTATTTT. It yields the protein CASSFQLTDTQYF.